The 30 T cell receptor beta chains below come from one sample, sequenced in a study of PD-1 blockade in mismatch repair-deficient tumors. Clones were sequenced by immunoSEQ multiplex PCR, and TCRdb holds only the in-frame ones, with some missing. The sample includes roughly 50,000 clones, roughly 80% of them seen just once. Sequencing used peripheral blood, obtained approximately 20 weeks after starting pembrolizumab. Receptor source: an adult with mismatch repair-deficient cancer.

The V and J genes are TRBV7-6 and TRBJ2-7; TRBD2 agrees at 8 bases. The V gene end was trimmed by 2 bases and the J gene end by 3 bases; junction bases not matched to a gene: 6. Germline V gene sequence: CDR1 SGHVS, CDR2 FNYEAQ. The CDR3 length is 15 residues. The CDR3 spells CASSLLSGSLYEQYF. In nucleotides, the CDR3 is TGTGCCAGCAGCTTATTAAGCGGGAGTCTCTACGAGCAGTACTTC.

This chain connects TRBV30 to TRBJ1-2; possibly TRBD1 for D (6 bases). This CDR3 region has 14 residues. From germline, CDR1 is GTSNPN and CDR2 SVGIG (reference sequence). Trimming cost V 4 bases and J 9 bases, with 21 bases left between them. CDR3 sequence (DNA): TGTGCCTGGACCGAACAGGGCGTCGGTGGTAGCTACACCTTC. It yields the protein CAWTEQGVGGSYTF.

The V and J genes are TRBV9 and TRBJ2-1; tentative D call: TRBD2 (5 bases). CDR1 and CDR2 (germline): SGDLS, YYNGEE. The CDR3 is made up of 14 amino acids. V lost 7 bases and J lost 0, with 11 bases in between. The CDR3 loop is CASSKRNSYNEQFF. The CDR3 DNA sequence: TGTGCCAGCTCAAAGCGGAACTCCTACAATGAGCAGTTCTTC.

This clone was counted only a few times. CDR3 in amino acids: CASSFAGGSYEQYF. CDR3 nucleotide sequence: TGTGCCAGCAGCTTTGCGGGTGGCTCCTACGAGCAGTACTTC. The J gene is TRBJ2-7, the V gene TRBV5-4; D is possibly TRBD2 (5 bases). The germline V and J ends were trimmed by 2 bases and 0 bases, with 9 bases remaining between them. The germline V gene has CDR1 SGHNT and CDR2 YYREEE (reference sequence). The CDR3 has 14 amino acids.

The V call is TRBV13, the J call TRBJ2-1; 10 bases fit TRBD2. Trimming took 8 bases from V and 7 from J; bases not matched to a gene: 5. Germline values: CDR1 PRHDT, CDR2 FYEKMQ (reference sequence). CDR3 length equals 13 residues. The CDR3 DNA reads TGTGCCAGCGGGTGGACTAGCGGTAATGAGCAGTTCTTC. Translating it yields CASGWTSGNEQFF.

This clone was seen a single time. The chain joins TRBV4-1 to TRBJ1-4; D possibly corresponds to TRBD1 (5 bases). V was clipped by 5 bases and J by 0 bases, with 13 bases between them. This CDR3 has 16 residues. Germline V gene sequence: CDR1 MGHRA, CDR2 YSYEKL. The CDR3 region is CASSVAQGATNEKLFF. Here the CDR3 DNA reads TGCGCCAGCAGCGTAGCCCAGGGTGCAACTAATGAAAAACTGTTTTTT.

V gene TRBV27 combines with J gene TRBJ2-1; D call uncertain. V was clipped by 0 bases and J by 0 bases, with 9 bases between them. CDR1 is MNHEY, CDR2 SMNVEV, per germline (reference sequence). The CDR3 extends over 16 amino acids. The chain's CDR3 is CASSLSRTSSYNEQFF. DNA of the CDR3: TGTGCCAGCAGTTTATCGCGAACGAGCTCCTACAATGAGCAGTTCTTC.

This clone was detected only a few times. This chain connects TRBV7-9 to TRBJ1-1, with 8 bases aligning to TRBD1. This CDR3 has 19 amino acids. J was trimmed by 1 base and V by 5 bases; bases with no gene match: 18. In germline, CDR1 is SEHNR, CDR2 FQNEAQ (reference sequence). For the CDR3, the DNA is TGTGCCAGCAGCCCCTCGGCTTCGACAGGGGTGACTTCGAACACTGAAGCTTTCTTT. Protein: CASSPSASTGVTSNTEAFF.

The chain combines TRBV4-3 with TRBJ1-5; TRBD1 agrees at 9 bases. Germline loops: CDR1 LGHNA, CDR2 YSLEER. Trimming at V came to 4 bases and at J to 7 bases, leaving 14 bases not matched to a gene. The CDR3 spans 17 residues. CDR3 protein: CASSRGQGPSDRQPQHF. Here the CDR3 DNA reads TGCGCCAGCAGCCGTGGACAGGGGCCGTCGGACAGGCAGCCCCAGCATTTT.

Regarding this clone: A far larger clone is one nucleotide away, so this likely arose from a read error. The chain is built from TRBV11-2 and TRBJ1-2, with D maybe TRBD1 (5 bases). CDR3 length: 17 amino acids. Trimming removed 4 bases from V and 0 bases from J, with 18 bases in between. Per the germline V gene, CDR1 is SGHAT and CDR2 is FQNNGV. In DNA, the CDR3 is TGTGCCAGCAGCTCCCGGGGAAGTCGGGGGACTAACTATGGCTACACCTTC. It translates to CASSSRGSRGTNYGYTF.

This clone has more than one count but fewer than ten. The chain has TRBV5-6 and TRBJ1-5; D call uncertain. CDR3 length: 15 residues. V dropped 4 bases and J dropped 0 bases, with 11 bases sitting between them. The germline V gene encodes CDR1 SGHDT and CDR2 YYEEEE. The CDR3 reads CASSDGPYSNQPQHF. The CDR3 DNA reads TGTGCCAGCAGCGATGGACCGTATAGCAATCAGCCCCAGCATTTT.

The J gene is TRBJ2-3, the V gene TRBV4-2; 8 bases match TRBD2. CDR1 and CDR2 from the germline V gene are LGHNA and YNFKEQ. This CDR3 has 17 residues. Losses at the gene ends were 5 bases for V and 0 bases for J; bases not matched to a gene: 10. The CDR3 nucleotides read TGTGCCAGCAGCGGGGGCGGGGGGTCTGATAGCACAGATACGCAGTATTTT. It yields the protein CASSGGGGSDSTDTQYF.

This rearrangement joins TRBV9 to TRBJ2-3; TRBD1 matches 7 bases. From germline, CDR1 is SGDLS and CDR2 YYNGEE. J gave up 0 bases and V 1 base, and 11 bases lay outside the gene matches. The CDR3 runs 18 residues. CDR3 in amino acids: CASSVSIRGDRSTDTQYF. The CDR3 DNA follows: TGTGCCAGCAGCGTATCGATTCGTGGGGACAGAAGCACAGATACGCAGTATTTT.

This clone was seen ten or more times. This sequence joins TRBV5-4 and TRBJ2-7, with 11 bases identical to TRBD2. The CDR3 is 18 amino acids. CDR1 and CDR2 (germline): SGHNT, YYREEE (reference sequence). The trim removed 0 bases at V and 2 bases at J, leaving 10 bases unmatched. The CDR3 bases are TGTGCCAGCAGCTTGGTGCGAATCGGGACTAGCGGAACCTACGAGCAGTACTTC. Translating it yields CASSLVRIGTSGTYEQYF. Full variable domain (rest looked up from reference TRBV5-4 and TRBJ2-7): ETGVTQSPTHLIKTRGQQVTLRCSSQSGHNTVSWYQQALGQGPQFIFQYYREEENGRGNFPPRFSGLQFPNYSSELNVNALELDDSALYLCASSLVRIGTSGTYEQYFGPGTRLTVT.

In regard to this clone: Within the sample, other DNA sequences also encode this same CDR3. This chain connects TRBV15 to TRBJ1-5; D ambiguous. Germline loops: CDR1 LNHNV, CDR2 YYDKDF (reference sequence). The CDR3 consists of 16 residues. Trimming left V 1 base short and J 0 bases short, with 10 bases between. The CDR3 sequence: CATSRARQRSNQPQHF. DNA for the CDR3: TGTGCCACCAGCAGAGCCAGGCAGCGTAGCAATCAGCCCCAGCATTTT.

The chain employs TRBV25-1 and TRBJ1-1; 9 bases match TRBD1. The V segment lost 5 bases and the J segment 4 bases; nucleotides outside the gene matches: 8. This CDR3 spans 15 amino acids. CDR1 and CDR2 (germline): MGHDK, SYGVNS. The CDR3 here is CASSSHRGQSTEAFF. DNA for the CDR3: TGTGCCAGCAGTAGCCACAGGGGGCAGAGCACTGAAGCTTTCTTT.

This clone was counted once. The J gene is TRBJ2-7, the V gene TRBV30; weak D call: TRBD2 (7 bases). CDR3 length equals 13 residues. Germline V gives CDR1 GTSNPN, CDR2 SVGIG (reference sequence). The V end was cut by 3 bases, the J end by 0 bases, with 9 bases between. The CDR3 DNA reads TGTGCCTGGAGCCGGGGGGCCTCCTACGAGCAGTACTTC. It yields the protein CAWSRGASYEQYF.

This clone was observed a handful of times. At one of its ends the junction is not consistent with the germline gene, which may arise from a read error. The chain carries TRBV5-8 and TRBJ1-4; 12 bases match TRBD1. Germline-derived CDR1 and CDR2 are SGHTS and YDEGEE. This CDR3 comprises 12 residues. This CDR3 is CASSHRDRGLVF. The CDR3 nucleotides read TGTGCCAGCAGCCACAGGGACAGGGGGCTCGTTTTT.

This chain connects TRBV9 to TRBJ2-5; 7 bases are a match to TRBD1. The J segment lost 4 bases and the V segment lost 4 bases, leaving 10 bases of the junction unmatched. Germline CDR1 is SGDLS and CDR2 is YYNGEE. This CDR3 has 15 residues. CDR3 sequence reads: CASSPPGGDRETQYF. The CDR3 coding sequence is TGTGCCAGCAGCCCGCCAGGGGGAGACCGAGAGACCCAGTACTTC.

The chain employs TRBV5-5 and TRBJ2-7, with 8 positions matching TRBD2. V lost 6 bases, J lost 5 bases, and 10 bases stayed unmatched. Germline V gives CDR1 SGHKS, CDR2 YYEKEE (reference sequence). The CDR3 sequence is 14 residues long. CDR3 protein: CASMQAGALDEQYF. CDR3 nucleotide sequence: TGTGCCAGCATGCAAGCGGGAGCTCTTGACGAGCAGTACTTC.

This chain joins TRBV14 and TRBJ2-1; D possibly matches TRBD1 or TRBD2 (7 bases each). Trimming cost V 6 bases and J 5 bases, with 20 bases left between them. The CDR3 is 16 residues long. Germline V lookup: CDR1 SGHDN, CDR2 FVKESK. The CDR3 DNA reads TGTGCCAGCAGATCGACGGGCCAGGGGGGGGACAATGAGCAGTTCTTC. Its protein is CASRSTGQGGDNEQFF. Full variable domain (missing parts from reference TRBV14 and TRBJ2-1): EAGVTQFPSHSVIEKGQTVTLRCDPISGHDNLYWYRRVMGKEIKFLLHFVKESKQDESGMPNNRFLAERTGGTYSTLKVQPAELEDSGVYFCASRSTGQGGDNEQFFGPGTRLTVL.

V is TRBV2 and J is TRBJ2-4; 9 bases are a match to TRBD2. The CDR3 has 16 residues. CDR1 and CDR2 from the germline V gene are SNHLY and FYNNEI. V shed 7 bases, J shed 2 bases, and the junction held 9 bases outside the gene matches. CDR3 sequence reads: CASNSHAGGSKNIQYF. The CDR3 DNA sequence: TGTGCCAGCAACTCTCACGCGGGAGGGTCCAAAAACATTCAGTACTTC.

This clone was counted a single time. This sequence joins TRBV12-5 and TRBJ1-4; TRBD1 is a possible D gene (5 bases). The germline V and J ends were trimmed by 0 bases and 12 bases, with 17 bases remaining between them. Per the germline V gene, CDR1 is LGHNT and CDR2 is FRNRAP. This CDR3 is built from 15 residues. CDR3 sequence: CASGLVQVVPIQLFF. The CDR3 region has the DNA TGTGCTAGTGGTTTGGTACAGGTCGTACCTATACAACTGTTTTTT.

This chain connects TRBV7-9 to TRBJ2-1; TRBD2 aligns across 12 bases. CDR3 length equals 15 residues. CDR1 and CDR2 from the germline V gene are SEHNR and FQNEAQ (reference sequence). V was pared by 5 bases and J by 6 bases, with 5 bases of the junction left unmatched. The CDR3 sequence is CASSTRLAGVNEQFF. The CDR3 nucleotides are TGTGCCAGCAGCACCAGACTAGCGGGAGTCAATGAGCAGTTCTTC.

This chain uses TRBV5-5 with TRBJ2-1; 8 bases are a match to TRBD2. CDR1 is SGHKS, CDR2 YYEKEE, per germline (reference sequence). The CDR3 loop spans 16 amino acids. The ends lost 0 bases at V and 8 bases at J; junction bases unmatched: 10. The CDR3 loop is CASSLVRSGRDHEQFF. In DNA, the CDR3 is TGTGCCAGCAGCTTGGTTCGAAGCGGGAGAGACCATGAGCAGTTCTTC.

This clone came up a few times. This rearrangement joins TRBV4-1 to TRBJ2-7; the D gene is possibly TRBD2 (6 bases). Germline-derived CDR1 and CDR2 are MGHRA and YSYEKL. The CDR3 has 14 residues. V lost 5 bases to trimming and J lost 2 bases, with 13 bases between them. CDR3 DNA: TGCGCCAGCAGCGTCCGGGACTCTACCTACGAGCAGTACTTC. Its protein is CASSVRDSTYEQYF.

This rearrangement joins TRBV6-1 to TRBJ2-7; tentative D call: TRBD1 (6 bases). Germline V gene lookup returns CDR1 MNHNS and CDR2 SASEGT. The CDR3 length is 13 residues. Deletions cut 6 bases from V and 1 base from J, with 10 bases between. Here the CDR3 reads CASSDRKSYEQYF. The DNA of the CDR3 is TGTGCCAGCAGCGACAGGAAGTCCTACGAGCAGTACTTC.

This chain joins TRBV19 and TRBJ2-3, with D perhaps matching TRBD2 (5 bases). Germline assignment: CDR1 LNHDA and CDR2 SQIVND (reference sequence). This CDR3 spans 20 amino acids. Trimming cost V 1 base and J 2 bases, with 25 bases left between them. In DNA, the CDR3 is TGTGCCAGTAGTATAGGAGCCCCGGGAAGATACGAGGTTAACACAGATACGCAGTATTTT. It is translated as CASSIGAPGRYEVNTDTQYF.

The rearrangement links TRBV5-3 to TRBJ1-3; tentatively, D is TRBD1 (6 bases). TRBV5-3 is classed as an ORF, of uncertain function. V lost 8 bases and J 4 bases, leaving 19 bases between the germline ends. CDR3 length: 15 residues. CDR3 bases: TGTGCCAGCAGCCAAGATGAGGGGGGAGGAAACACCATATATTTT. This sequence encodes CASSQDEGGGNTIYF.

In this sample, this clone turned up once. The chain carries TRBV29-1 and TRBJ1-1; weak D call: TRBD1 (5 bases). Germline-derived CDR1 and CDR2 are SQVTM and ANQGSEA. V was cut by 4 bases and J by 0 bases, with 12 bases left in between. CDR3 length: 14 residues. The CDR3 DNA sequence: TGCAGCGTTGGATACAGACAGTTGAACACTGAAGCTTTCTTT. Its translation is CSVGYRQLNTEAFF.